The clone carrying this T cell receptor (beta chain) was observed at least ten times. TCRdb redid the calling of the RT-PCR reads with MiXCR, one entry per CDR3 protein. The data contain about 680,000 distinct CDR3 sequences, 14% of them singletons. This TCR was recovered from a female donor in good health, serving as a healthy control. Source material: memory CD4+ T cells from blood.

This CDR3 reads CASRTGHLNTEAFF. In nucleotides, the CDR3 is TGTGCCAGCAGGACAGGTCATTTGAACACTGAAGCTTTCTTT. This rearrangement joins TRBV10-3 to TRBJ1-1; 7 bases line up with TRBD1. This CDR3 is built from 14 residues. Germline CDR1 ENHRY, CDR2 SYGVKD. With 10 bases clipped from V and 0 bases from J, the junction kept 8 bases outside the gene matches.